This passage covers 7 T cell receptor beta chains from one sample sequenced in a study of cytomegalovirus exposure and HLA in healthy donors (dated by TCRdb to between 2016 and 2019). Libraries were built with the immunoSEQ multiplex PCR assay. For the multiplex PCR, a mixture combining 60 forward primers for TCR Vbeta segments and 13 reverse primers for TCR Jbeta segments was used. TCRdb mirrors the immuneACCESS table, restricted to in-frame sequences. Some clones are absent from its copies; in checked studies, under half trace to an unresolved V gene, and the reason for the others is unknown. In this sample the table shows about 160,000 clones, around three quarters of which occur a single time. The ten largest clonotypes hold around 2.2% of the sample. The sample was PBMCs. The receptors shown here come from a man aged 45-65 years in good health and CMV-seropositive.

The chain joins TRBV7-7 to TRBJ2-2; TRBD1 matches at 9 bases. This CDR3 is 15 amino acids long. J gave up 4 bases and V 5 bases, and 5 bases lay outside the gene matches. Germline assignment: CDR1 SSHAT and CDR2 FNYEAQ (reference sequence). The CDR3 sequence is CASSPGTGTTGELFF. The CDR3 bases are TGTGCCAGCAGCCCCGGGACAGGGACCACCGGGGAGCTGTTTTTT.

V is TRBV9 and J is TRBJ1-1; 9 bases match TRBD1. V lost 4 bases and J lost 5; bases outside the gene matches: 9. Germline values: CDR1 SGDLS, CDR2 YYNGEE. There are 15 residues in the CDR3. The CDR3 nucleotides read TGTGCCAGCAGCCGGGACAGGGCTTTTGGGACTGAAGCTTTCTTT. This codes for CASSRDRAFGTEAFF.

The V and J genes are TRBV29-1 and TRBJ1-2, with D perhaps TRBD1 (5 bases). The CDR3 extends over 12 amino acids. Germline CDR1 and CDR2: SQVTM and ANQGSEA. V was pared by 8 bases and J by 6 bases, with 16 bases between. The CDR3 nucleotides read TGCAGCCACGTCGGGGGTCCGGATGGCTACACCTTC. Its translation: CSHVGGPDGYTF.

Here the CDR3 reads CASSPTRGGVTDTQYF. CDR3 coding DNA: TGTGCCAGCAGCCCTACTAGGGGGGGAGTCACAGATACGCAGTATTTT. The chain employs TRBV5-6 and TRBJ2-3; D might be TRBD2 (7 bases). CDR3 length: 16 residues. From germline, CDR1 is SGHDT and CDR2 YYEEEE. Deletions cut 4 bases from V and 2 bases from J, with 17 bases between.

This clone showed up just a few times. The chain has TRBV10-2 and TRBJ2-5; TRBD2 aligns across 8 bases. The germline CDR1 and CDR2 sequences are WSHSY and SAAADI. V lost 3 bases and J lost 2; bases outside the gene matches: 8. CDR3 size: 16 residues. The CDR3 bases are TGCGCCAGCAGTGATAGCGGGGTTTACCTGCAAGAGACCCAGTACTTC. Translation gives CASSDSGVYLQETQYF.

The V gene is TRBV6-5, the J gene TRBJ2-7; 8 nucleotides agree with TRBD1. This CDR3 has 14 amino acids. Germline values: CDR1 MNHEY, CDR2 SVGAGI. V was pared by 6 bases and J by 0 bases, with 4 bases of the junction left unmatched. CDR3 sequence reads: CASSVGQGSYEQYF. The CDR3 DNA reads TGTGCCAGCAGCGTCGGACAGGGCTCCTACGAGCAGTACTTC.

This clone appeared a single time. The CDR3 DNA follows: TGTGCCAGCTCACCACCCGGCGGGACAGGGGGGATCTATGGCTACACCTTC. Protein product: CASSPPGGTGGIYGYTF. The chain carries TRBV18 and TRBJ1-2; TRBD1 matches at 11 bases. V lost 0 bases, J lost 4 bases, and 7 bases stayed unmatched. Germline CDR1 KGHSH, CDR2 LQKENI. This CDR3 comprises 17 residues.